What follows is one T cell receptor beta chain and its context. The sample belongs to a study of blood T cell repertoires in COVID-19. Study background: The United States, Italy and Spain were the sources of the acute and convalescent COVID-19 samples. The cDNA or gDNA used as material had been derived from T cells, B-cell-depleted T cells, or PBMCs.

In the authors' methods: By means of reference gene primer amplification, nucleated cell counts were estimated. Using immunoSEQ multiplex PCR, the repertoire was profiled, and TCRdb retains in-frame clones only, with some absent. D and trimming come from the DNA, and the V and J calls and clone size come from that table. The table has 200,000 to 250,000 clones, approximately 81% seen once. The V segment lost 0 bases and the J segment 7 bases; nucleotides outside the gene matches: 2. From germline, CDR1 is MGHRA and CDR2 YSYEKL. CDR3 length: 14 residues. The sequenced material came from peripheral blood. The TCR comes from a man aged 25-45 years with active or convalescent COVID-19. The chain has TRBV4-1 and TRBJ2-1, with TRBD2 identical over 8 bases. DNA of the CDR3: TGCGCCAGCAGCCAAGAAGGGACTAGGAATGAGCAGTTCTTC. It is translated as CASSQEGTRNEQFF.